One and the same sample provided the 19 T cell receptor beta chains below, sequenced in a study of blood T cell repertoires in COVID-19. Using immunoSEQ multiplex PCR, the repertoire was profiled, and TCRdb retains in-frame clones only, with some absent. The sample shows tens of thousands of clones, 86% of them seen only once. Sequencing was performed on peripheral blood. The receptors originated from a man between 60 and 75 years old with active or convalescent COVID-19.

This clone appeared a few times. The chain carries TRBV7-2 and TRBJ1-5; TRBD1 agrees at 11 bases. The CDR3 has 15 residues. Germline CDR1 reads SGHTA; CDR2 reads FQGNSA. The V gene end was trimmed by 5 bases and the J gene end by 7 bases; junction bases not matched to a gene: 7. The CDR3 protein is CASSTGQGARQPQHF. CDR3 in DNA: TGTGCCAGCAGCACCGGACAGGGGGCTCGCCAGCCCCAGCATTTT.

The rearrangement joins TRBV5-1 to TRBJ1-4; D might be TRBD1 (6 bases). The CDR3 length is 15 residues. Germline CDR1 is SGHRS and CDR2 is YFSETQ. V lost 4 bases to trimming and J lost 0 bases, with 10 bases between them. This CDR3 reads CASSGGAATNEKLFF. CDR3 bases: TGCGCCAGCAGCGGGGGGGCTGCAACTAATGAAAAACTGTTTTTT.

The V call is TRBV6-6, the J call TRBJ2-7, with 7 bases fitting TRBD1. The ends lost 2 bases at V and 5 bases at J; junction bases unmatched: 6. There are 14 residues in the CDR3. The germline gives CDR1 MNHNY, CDR2 SVGAGI (reference sequence). In DNA, the CDR3 is TGTGCCAGCAGTTACGAGGGGGCAAGGGACGAGCAGTACTTC. As protein: CASSYEGARDEQYF.

The chain recombines TRBV2 with TRBJ1-1; perhaps TRBD1 as D (5 bases). The CDR3 consists of 12 residues. CDR1 and CDR2 from the germline V gene are SNHLY and FYNNEI. V was shortened by 5 bases and J by 11 bases, with 15 bases between the two germline ends. The CDR3 sequence is CASSRTGPGAFF. Here the CDR3 DNA reads TGTGCCAGCAGTCGCACAGGCCCAGGGGCTTTCTTT.

The chain carries TRBV28 and TRBJ1-5; D call uncertain. The CDR3 spans 14 residues. The V and J ends lost 5 bases and 9 bases respectively, with 17 bases between them. Looked up from germline, CDR1 is MDHEN and CDR2 is SYDVKM. CDR3 coding DNA: TGTGCCAGCAGTAGCCCCCATCCCGGTAGGCCCCAGCATTTT. Its protein product is CASSSPHPGRPQHF.

Comment on this clone: Other nucleotide sequences from this sample produce the same CDR3. The genes are TRBV6-5 and TRBJ1-1, with D perhaps matching TRBD1 (5 bases). CDR3 length: 14 amino acids. Deletions cut 2 bases from V and 0 bases from J, with 7 bases between. Germline CDR1 is MNHEY and CDR2 is SVGAGI. The DNA of the CDR3 is TGTGCCAGCAGTTACGGGACTTTGAACACTGAAGCTTTCTTT. As protein: CASSYGTLNTEAFF.

The rearrangement uses TRBV12-3 or TRBV12-4 and TRBJ1-2; weak D call: TRBD1 (6 bases). The CDR3 length is 12 residues. V was pared by 2 bases and J by 6 bases, with 7 bases between. In DNA, the CDR3 is TGTGCCAGCAGTTTATCAGGGGATGGCTACACCTTC. Its protein product is CASSLSGDGYTF.

This chain links TRBV2 with TRBJ1-6; 7 bases match TRBD1. Looked up from germline, CDR1 is SNHLY and CDR2 is FYNNEI. The CDR3 length is 14 residues. V lost 7 bases, J lost 8 bases, and 8 bases stayed unmatched. The CDR3 nucleotides read TGTGCCAGCAATATACAGGGGTCGGATTCACCCCTCCACTTT. Its translation: CASNIQGSDSPLHF.

The rearrangement uses TRBV27 and TRBJ2-1; 7 nucleotides align to TRBD2. V was pared by 6 bases and J by 0 bases, with 8 bases of the junction left unmatched. The CDR3 totals 16 residues. Germline V lookup: CDR1 MNHEY, CDR2 SMNVEV (reference sequence). CDR3 region: CASRLGRGSSYNEQFF. CDR3 DNA: TGTGCCAGCAGATTGGGGCGGGGGAGCTCCTACAATGAGCAGTTCTTC.

The chain couples TRBV5-8 to TRBJ2-2, with D unclear. Germline assignment: CDR1 SGHTS and CDR2 YDEGEE. There are 13 residues in the CDR3. V was trimmed by 5 bases and J by 4 bases, leaving 9 bases between them. Here the CDR3 DNA reads TGTGCCAGCAGATCCCCGTTCACCGGGGAGCTGTTTTTT. Protein sequence: CASRSPFTGELFF.

The chain has TRBV10-1 and TRBJ2-5; no clear D. Germline lookup yields CDR1 WNHNN and CDR2 SYGVQD (reference sequence). V gave up 1 base and J gave up 5 bases, with 8 bases separating them. The length of the CDR3 is 13 residues. The CDR3 sequence: CASSEFLGETQYF. The CDR3 DNA reads TGCGCCAGCAGTGAGTTTTTGGGCGAGACCCAGTACTTC.

This rearrangement joins TRBV5-4 to TRBJ2-1; D is perhaps TRBD1 (5 bases). V was shortened by 5 bases and J by 7 bases, with 10 bases between the two germline ends. The CDR3 is 12 amino acids. The V gene's germline CDR1 is SGHNT and CDR2 YYREEE (reference sequence). The CDR3 here is CASSLRVNEQFF. Here the CDR3 DNA reads TGTGCCAGCAGTCTCAGGGTTAATGAGCAGTTCTTC.

The chain couples TRBV6-5 to TRBJ1-1; D call uncertain. Deletions cut 8 bases from V and 5 bases from J, with 12 bases between. The CDR3 loop spans 12 amino acids. CDR1 is MNHEY, CDR2 SVGAGI, per germline. The CDR3, as DNA: TGTGCCAGCTCTCGGGGAAAGACTGAAGCTTTCTTT. Translating it yields CASSRGKTEAFF.

The chain recombines TRBV5-5 with TRBJ1-1; the D is unclear. V gave up 4 bases and J gave up 3 bases, with 16 bases separating them. Germline CDR1 SGHKS, CDR2 YYEKEE (reference sequence). The length of the CDR3 is 15 residues. CDR3 bases: TGTGCCAGCAGCCTGGAGGGAGGAGGATACACTGAAGCTTTCTTT. It is translated as CASSLEGGGYTEAFF.

The rearrangement uses TRBV2 and TRBJ2-1; D is unresolved. This CDR3 contains 13 residues. V lost 1 base, J lost 3 bases, and 4 bases lay in between. CDR1 SNHLY and CDR2 FYNNEI come from the germline V gene. The CDR3: CASSEDSYNEQFF. The CDR3 region has the DNA TGTGCCAGCAGTGAAGACAGCTACAATGAGCAGTTCTTC. Filled out from reference TRBV2 and TRBJ2-1, the complete variable domain reads EPEVTQTPSHQVTQMGQEVILRCVPISNHLYFYWYRQILGQKVEFLVSFYNNEISEKSEIFDDQFSVERPDGSNFTLKIRSTKLEDSAMYFCASSEDSYNEQFFGPGTRLTVL.

This chain's CDR3 is CAWSVQQGNEKLFF. The CDR3 DNA reads as TGTGCCTGGAGTGTACAACAGGGTAATGAAAAACTGTTTTTT. The chain is built from TRBV30 and TRBJ1-4; possibly TRBD1 for D (6 bases). The CDR3 spans 14 residues. CDR1 and CDR2 (germline): GTSNPN, SVGIG (reference sequence). Trimming pared 0 bases from V and 4 bases from J, leaving 9 bases between.

The V gene is TRBV6-5, the J gene TRBJ2-5; the D gene is possibly TRBD1 (7 bases). This CDR3 spans 14 amino acids. From germline, CDR1 is MNHEY and CDR2 SVGAGI. Trimming removed 3 bases from V and 10 bases from J, with 18 bases in between. CDR3 in amino acids: CASSYSMDRRDQYF. In DNA form, the CDR3 reads TGTGCCAGCAGTTATTCGATGGACAGGAGGGACCAGTACTTC.

The count of this clone is one. CDR3 in amino acids: CASQLAGDQETQYF. The CDR3 DNA sequence: TGCGCCAGCCAACTAGCGGGGGACCAAGAGACCCAGTACTTC. The chain links TRBV5-1 to TRBJ2-5, with 11 bases identical to TRBD2. Germline V gene lookup returns CDR1 SGHRS and CDR2 YFSETQ. J lost 0 bases, V lost 7 bases, and 2 bases had no gene match. The CDR3 loop spans 14 amino acids.

The chain is built from TRBV19 and TRBJ2-2, with D perhaps TRBD1 (6 bases). The CDR3 loop spans 14 amino acids. V lost 5 bases and J lost 4, with 11 bases in between. Germline V CDR1 and CDR2: LNHDA, SQIVND (reference sequence). Written as DNA, the CDR3 is TGTGCCAGTAGTTTACAGGGCACCACCGGGGAGCTGTTTTTT. This translates into CASSLQGTTGELFF.